Below, 5 T cell receptor beta chains from the same sample are listed, as sequenced in a study of CD8 T cells in ankylosing spondylitis. Using its own MiXCR run on the 5' RACE reads, TCRdb lists one record per CDR3 protein. Here the sample spans 200,000 to 300,000 distinct CDR3 sequences, roughly 25% being singletons. Sequenced: blood, either unsorted or a sorted T cell fraction (not recorded which). Receptor source: a male donor with ankylosing spondylitis or in good health (not recorded which).

The CDR3 nucleotides read TGCAGCGCCTGGTCACAGGGGGAAGAAAAACTGTTTTTT. Its translation: CSAWSQGEEKLFF. This rearrangement joins TRBV29-1 to TRBJ1-4, with TRBD1 matching over 8 bases. In germline, CDR1 is SQVTM, CDR2 ANQGSEA. With 7 bases clipped from V and 8 bases from J, the junction kept 9 bases outside the gene matches. The length of the CDR3 is 13 residues.

This clonotype was observed many times. The V and J genes are TRBV29-1 and TRBJ2-5; weak D call: TRBD2 (5 bases). This CDR3 comprises 12 residues. Germline V CDR1 and CDR2: SQVTM, ANQGSEA. The ends were cut back, 7 bases at V and 2 bases at J, with 11 bases in the middle. The CDR3 coding sequence is TGCAGCGGCCTTAGAGGGCAAGAGACCCAGTACTTC. Translation: CSGLRGQETQYF.

This clonotype was counted between two and nine times. The chain employs TRBV20-1 and TRBJ2-7; a possible D gene is TRBD2 (5 bases). The V and J ends lost 6 bases and 5 bases respectively, with 14 bases between them. The CDR3 runs 12 residues. CDR1 DFQATT and CDR2 SNEGSKA come from the germline V gene (reference sequence). CDR3 loop: CSAFEGVNEQYF. CDR3 coding DNA: TGCAGTGCCTTCGAGGGCGTCAACGAGCAGTACTTC.

This clonotype has only a few counts. The V and J genes are TRBV29-1 and TRBJ1-1; D may be TRBD1 (6 bases). The CDR3 runs 12 residues. Germline CDR1 reads SQVTM; CDR2 reads ANQGSEA. Deletions cut 4 bases from V and 10 bases from J, with 16 bases between. The CDR3 here is CSVVRGDGGAFF. The CDR3 bases are TGCAGCGTTGTAAGGGGGGACGGTGGAGCTTTCTTT.

The chain joins TRBV20-1 to TRBJ2-5; D gene ambiguous. The germline V and J ends were trimmed by 3 bases and 5 bases, with 13 bases remaining between them. CDR1 is DFQATT, CDR2 SNEGSKA, per germline (reference sequence). CDR3 length equals 13 residues. The CDR3 is CSARVYIVETQYF. Written as DNA, the CDR3 is TGCAGTGCTAGGGTCTACATCGTGGAGACCCAGTACTTC.